This paragraph reports one T cell receptor beta chain. Only one count was recorded for this clone. Its binding antigen is unknown. Per-base qualities were not stored, and no clone one base away is much larger. Using the deep immunoSEQ assay, multiplex PCR amplified TCR CDR3 regions from genomic DNA. Extracted genomic DNA from each cell subset was distributed evenly across all wells of several immunoSEQ 96-well plates, and each plate was treated as a replicate. Each replicate PCR for sorted subsets received about 220 ng genomic DNA, equal to 28,000 or so T cell genomes. The purified libraries were quantified using a Qubit 3.0 fluorometer, sized with a Bioanalyzer 2100, and then quantified again using the KAPA Library Quantification kit. Every immunoSEQ 96-well plate was sequenced on a dedicated single-read 150-cycle Illumina NextSeq 550 flow cell. The paper's processing steps were these. The immunoSEQ output contained only junctional sequences without quality scores, so filtering could not match that applied to full-length reads. To assign V/J genes and CDR3, sequences were annotated against IMGT germline references using PyIR, a Python wrapper for IgBLAST v1.9. Reads were removed for weak V/J assignments (E-value above 1e-6), missing CDR3, stop codons, out-of-frame junctions, or ambiguous translated residues. A V3J clonotype was defined by an identical inferred V gene, J gene, and CDR3 amino acid sequence. Percentage overlap between repertoires was calculated by dividing the number of shared unique clonotypes by the size of the smaller repertoire. Richness of each repertoire was evaluated using RTK rarefaction, the Chao1 estimator, and Recon v2.1 estimates of unobserved clonotypes. OLGA was used to compute generation probabilities for all TCRbeta clonotypes that the gDNA method yielded from a handful of donors. TCRdb's version of the immuneACCESS table is confined to in-frame rearrangements and falls short of the full clone set. An unresolved V gene accounts for under half of the shortfall where checked; the remainder is of unknown origin. V, J and clone size were drawn from that table, and D and trimming were deduced from the DNA. Counted in this sample were roughly 770,000 clones; 95% to 97% of them appeared once. The ten most abundant clones make up less than 0.25% of the sample.

These data belong to a study of shared clonotypes between healthy human individuals (dated by TCRdb to between 2020 and 2021). In terms of the full investigation: Three men and a couple of women, aged 18 to 49 years, made up the cohort. To estimate repertoire size and how much clonotype sharing occurs between individuals, the study deeply sequenced the blood TCR repertoires of five or six healthy adults. Between about 0.9 and 9 billion PBMCs per donor were obtained by leukapheresis. For each donor, CD4 naive and CD4 memory were each given three plates, CD8 naive was given two plates, and CD8 memory was given one plate. Libraries were prepared and TCR repertoires were sequenced by different laboratories using diverse techniques, in order to increase sequencing depth and limit assay-specific biases. Findings and caveats that apply to the study as a whole: Roughly 5% of naive CD4, roughly 3.6% of naive CD8, about 2.5% of memory CD4, and 0.4% of memory CD8 clonotypes were shared across a few donors. Naive subsets generally had larger estimated clonotype richness than memory subsets did. Because the study included only a small number of donors, the genetic and exposure-history diversity represented was limited. Clonotypes shared by all four sorted-subset donors showed higher generation probabilities than non-shared clonotypes. Incomplete sequencing was indicated by rarefaction of sorted-subset datasets, despite the large sequencing depth. Pairwise subsampling indicated that sequencing depth was expected to affect the degree of clonotype sharing among donors. Only blood was sampled, and tissue TCR repertoires likely differ from those in blood.

Measured from the cysteine to the phenylalanine, the CDR3 is 16 residues long. The kept DNA is CDR3 alone, 48 bases in frame from the first base. V ends up 5 bases short and J 0 bases short, with an unmatched junction base count of 4. The germline V gene gives CDR1 as SGHTA and CDR2 as FQGNSA. For the CD8 naive samples, CD45RO-negative cells were positively selected for CCR7, yielding a CD45RA+CCR7+ population from which TemRA cells were excluded. Donors were healthy HIV-negative adults with no recently reported acute infections or vaccinations. Every donor was a Caucasian adult residing in Nashville, Tennessee, USA. After blood collection by leukapheresis, PBMCs were isolated using Ficoll-Histopaque density gradient centrifugation and then cryopreserved in the vapor phase of liquid nitrogen. Analytical flow cytometry was used to check the purity and quantity of each magnetically sorted T cell population. Genomic DNA was isolated from every sorted fraction and measured by UV absorbance on a Nanodrop 2000c.

This chain is built from TRBV7-2 and TRBJ2-2, with 9 bases matching TRBD2. Sequencing was done on a sample of naive CD8+ T cells sorted from blood. The sample's cell subset or site label is to be understood as: CD45RA+CCR7+. The sequence was collected from a man younger than 45 in good health. The DNA sequence is as follows: TGTGCCAGCAGCCCGACTAGCGGACCGAACACCGGGGAGCTGTTTTTT. Its translation reads: CASSPTSGPNTGELFF.